The clone carrying this T cell receptor (beta chain) has just a few counts. Its specificity is not known. The data derive from a study of T cells after yellow fever vaccination. TCRdb re-called the 5' RACE reads with MiXCR, one entry per CDR3 protein. Of approximately 510,000 distinct CDR3 sequences listed, about a fifth were seen once; the top ten hold roughly 16%. General study results and limits: Post-booster repertoires again held most primary-vaccination clones (about 95% CD4, about 90% CD8).

The V end lost 2 bases, the J end lost 7 bases, and 6 bases lay between the germline ends. The CDR3 has 11 residues. This specimen consisted of PBMCs, obtained 20 to 25 days after the first yellow fever vaccination. V and J are TRBV12-3 or TRBV12-4 and TRBJ2-7, with unresolved D. This TCR derives from a man between 18 and 35 years old who received the YFV17D yellow fever vaccine. The CDR3 bases are TGTGCCAGCAGTTTATTTCGGGAGCAGTACTTC. It codes for CASSLFREQYF.